This T cell receptor (beta chain) was recorded in a study of control samples from healthy donors and cancer patients. Produced via immunoSEQ multiplex PCR; TCRdb's table is partial and in-frame only. Of about 84,000 clones in the sample, about 79% were seen once. The material sequenced was PBMCs. This sequence was found in a man aged 60-69 years with head and neck cancer.

The CDR3 DNA sequence: TGTGCCAGCAGTTTAGGTGGGCATAATACGCAGTATTTT. This codes for CASSLGGHNTQYF. The genes are TRBV28 and TRBJ2-3; no clear D gene. From germline, CDR1 is MDHEN and CDR2 SYDVKM. V lost 2 bases and J lost 7, with 10 bases in between. The CDR3 length is 13 residues.